This entry is about one TCR beta chain. Antigen specificity is unknown. This sample was taken from a study of T cell repertoires in cytomegalovirus infection. CDR1 and CDR2 (germline): SGHTA, FQGNSA. This CDR3 region has 13 residues. Trimming pared 5 bases from V and 9 bases from J, leaving 16 bases between. TCRdb re-analysed the reads in MiXCR, keeping a single row per CDR3 protein. The sample carries fewer than 200,000 distinct CDR3 sequences, around 15% recorded once. Study findings and constraints: Summed frequency of public TCR beta families distinguished CMV carriers with the relevant HLA.

This clonotype was obtained from a human donor in good health (CMV status not recorded). Some clones in this sample may be carry-over from other donors' samples. The chain carries TRBV7-2 and TRBJ1-1; D uncertain. What was sequenced was PBMCs. CDR3 sequence reads: CASSVNSYYKAFF. The CDR3 bases are TGTGCCAGCAGCGTTAATTCCTACTACAAAGCTTTCTTT.